Detailed here is one T cell receptor (beta chain). Mismatch with germline at one junction end may stem from a read error. The template, 450 to 650 ng total RNA, yielded TCR beta cDNA made with a constant-region primer. Generation of the TCR beta libraries relied on three nested multiplex PCR rounds using slightly modified ARM-PCR. In the first two PCR rounds, TRBV1-TRBV30 forward primers were paired with a C-beta reverse primer, and each round lasted about 9 cycles. One entry per CDR3 protein results from TCRdb running MiXCR on the multiplex PCR reads. The table has more than 55,000 distinct CDR3 sequences, just over 70% seen once. This sample is part of a study of tumor-infiltrating lymphocytes in primary liver carcinoma. Study information: Read depth, roughly 3.65 to 7.13 million productive TCRbeta reads, did not differ significantly between tissues.

Starting material for RNA and DNA co-extraction consisted of roughly 17-31 mg of unsorted bulk tissue. Patients underwent surgical resection for primary liver carcinoma. Sampling targeted five separate regions of each tumor, which included the tumor centre. The germline gives CDR1 SGHDT, CDR2 YYEEEE. The CDR3 has 13 residues. Sequenced input: liver tumor tissue from sampling region 2. Subset defined: tumor region T2, inferior pole. The receptor comes from a man between 40 and 49 years old with primary liver carcinoma and hepatitis B virus infection. The chain couples TRBV5-6 to TRBJ2-7; D gene unclear. CDR3 sequence: CVSSLATGFWQYF. For the CDR3, the DNA is TGTGTCAGCAGCTTGGCAACTGGGTTTTGGCAGTACTTC. Filled out from reference TRBV5-6 and TRBJ2-7, the complete variable domain reads DAGVTQSPTHLIKTRGQQVTLRCSPKSGHDTVSWYQQALGQGPQFIFQYYEEEERQRGNFPDRFSGHQFPNYSSELNVNALLLGDSALYLCVSSLATGFWQYFGPGTRLTVT.